This entry lists 25 T cell receptor beta chains sequenced from one sample in a study of T cell responses to AZD1222 COVID-19 vaccine. The repertoire was sequenced with immunoSEQ multiplex PCR; TCRdb's copy has only in-frame clones and lacks some. Among fewer than 120,000 clones listed, less than 95% were seen once. The source was peripheral blood, collected 28 days after the second AZD1222 dose. Receptors originate from an adult who received the AZD1222 COVID-19 vaccine.

J is TRBJ2-1 and V is TRBV11-2; D perhaps matches TRBD1 (5 bases). CDR3 length: 15 residues. V lost 3 bases to trimming and J lost 2 bases, with 11 bases between them. CDR1 is SGHAT and CDR2 is FQNNGV in the germline V gene. The CDR3 sequence is CASSLGPTPYNEQFF. DNA of the CDR3: TGTGCCAGCAGCTTGGGGCCTACTCCCTACAATGAGCAGTTCTTC.

This chain links TRBV10-2 with TRBJ2-7; TRBD1 or TRBD2 may be the D gene (5 bases each). The CDR3 has 15 residues. The V end lost 3 bases, the J end lost 7 bases, and 19 bases lay between the germline ends. The germline CDR1 and CDR2 sequences are WSHSY and SAAADI. The CDR3 spells CASSDFGAMDAEQYF. Here the CDR3 DNA reads TGCGCCAGCAGTGACTTCGGGGCTATGGATGCAGAGCAGTACTTC.

The chain joins TRBV21-1 to TRBJ1-2; the table calls TRBD1, which could not be checked here. TRBV21-1 is flagged as a pseudogene. This CDR3 spans 18 amino acids. CDR3 in amino acids: CASGRYRACGFEDYGYTF. The CDR3, as DNA: TGTGCCAGCGGAAGGTACAGGGCATGTGGATTTGAAGACTATGGCTACACCTTC.

CDR3: CSAGIGWAQYF. CDR3 DNA sequence: TGCAGTGCTGGCATTGGGTGGGCCCAGTACTTC. The chain links TRBV20-1 to TRBJ2-5; D remains ambiguous. The CDR3 is made up of 11 amino acids. Germline V gene sequence: CDR1 DFQATT, CDR2 SNEGSKA (reference sequence). V was cut by 5 bases and J by 9 bases, with 13 bases left in between.

The rearrangement links TRBV4-1 to TRBJ2-3; a weak D match, TRBD2 (5 bases). V gave up 2 bases and J gave up 1 base, with 13 bases separating them. The CDR3 totals 16 residues. Germline loops: CDR1 MGHRA, CDR2 YSYEKL. The CDR3 loop reads CASSQWVRRGTDTQYF. DNA of the CDR3: TGCGCCAGCAGCCAATGGGTGAGGCGGGGCACAGATACGCAGTATTTT.

The rearrangement links TRBV19 to TRBJ1-6; D not resolved. Per the germline V gene, CDR1 is LNHDA and CDR2 is SQIVND (reference sequence). The CDR3 extends over 14 amino acids. Between the trimmed V and J ends, which lost 7 bases and 8 bases, there was a span of 15 bases. The CDR3 protein is CASNPWGGDSPLHF. The CDR3 nucleotides are TGTGCCAGTAACCCTTGGGGTGGGGATTCACCCCTCCACTTT.

The rearrangement uses TRBV28 and TRBJ1-1; the D is unclear. This CDR3 comprises 14 residues. Germline CDR1 reads MDHEN; CDR2 reads SYDVKM. V was shortened by 6 bases and J by 1 base, with 12 bases between the two germline ends. The CDR3 nucleotides read TGTGCCAGCAGCCTGGTTGTGGGGAACACTGAAGCTTTCTTT. This sequence encodes CASSLVVGNTEAFF.

V usage is TRBV15 and J usage is TRBJ1-2; D unclear. The V gene's germline CDR1 is LNHNV and CDR2 YYDKDF (reference sequence). This CDR3 is 14 amino acids long. Trimming removed 3 bases from V and 4 bases from J, with 12 bases in between. The CDR3, as DNA: TGTGCCACCAGCAGGCACCAACTCGGCTATGGCTACACCTTC. Its translation: CATSRHQLGYGYTF. The full variable domain, rest sourced from reference TRBV15 and TRBJ1-2, is DAMVIQNPRYQVTQFGKPVTLSCSQTLNHNVMYWYQQKSSQAPKLLFHYYDKDFNNEADTPDNFQSRRPNTSFCFLDIRSPGLGDTAMYLCATSRHQLGYGYTFGSGTRLTVV.

This clone was observed a single time. The chain links TRBV5-1 to TRBJ2-3; possibly TRBD2 for D (7 bases). The V gene's germline CDR1 is SGHRS and CDR2 YFSETQ. CDR3 length: 17 amino acids. With 4 bases removed from V and 4 bases from J, the gap between germline ends came to 22 bases. The CDR3 protein is CASSPTFGGQISDTQYF. CDR3 nucleotide sequence: TGCGCCAGCAGCCCCACGTTCGGGGGGCAAATATCAGATACGCAGTATTTT.

The chain joins TRBV6-5 to TRBJ1-3; D is uncertain. The CDR3 consists of 15 residues. The ends were cut back, 2 bases at V and 0 bases at J, with 8 bases in the middle. Germline assignment: CDR1 MNHEY and CDR2 SVGAGI. The CDR3 bases are TGTGCCAGCAGTTACCGCCATAGCTCTGGAAACACCATATATTTT. This codes for CASSYRHSSGNTIYF.

The chain carries TRBV15 and TRBJ1-4; possible D gene TRBD1, 5 bases. CDR1 is LNHNV and CDR2 is YYDKDF in the germline V gene (reference sequence). The CDR3 totals 13 residues. Trimming pared 3 bases from V and 6 bases from J, leaving 8 bases between. CDR3 residues: CATSRGRDEKLFF. CDR3 coding DNA: TGTGCCACCAGCAGGGGGCGGGATGAAAAACTGTTTTTT.

The chain carries TRBV10-3 and TRBJ2-7; TRBD1 is a possible D gene (6 bases). The CDR3 runs 14 residues. V was pared by 5 bases and J by 6 bases, with 17 bases between. CDR1 ENHRY and CDR2 SYGVKD come from the germline V gene. CDR3: CAISQGTGRGEQYF. CDR3 DNA: TGTGCCATCAGTCAGGGGACGGGTCGGGGCGAGCAGTACTTC.

The V and J genes are TRBV28 and TRBJ2-3; perhaps TRBD1 as D (6 bases). V gave up 4 bases and J gave up 4 bases, with 24 bases separating them. This CDR3 is built from 18 residues. Germline-derived CDR1 and CDR2 are MDHEN and SYDVKM. This chain's CDR3 is CASSSSFLRGGFADTQYF. The CDR3 nucleotides are TGTGCCAGCAGTTCTAGCTTTCTCCGAGGGGGTTTTGCAGATACGCAGTATTTT.

The chain has TRBV6-5 and TRBJ2-5, with TRBD2 matching over 10 bases. The germline CDR1 and CDR2 sequences are MNHEY and SVGAGI. The CDR3 consists of 13 residues. Unmatched junction bases numbered 5, after V lost 8 bases and J lost 5 bases. The CDR3: CASLAGGWETQYF. The CDR3 DNA follows: TGTGCCAGCTTAGCGGGAGGATGGGAGACCCAGTACTTC.

The V and J genes are TRBV6-1 and TRBJ2-7; 8 nucleotides match TRBD2. This CDR3 comprises 15 residues. V trimming: 1 base; J trimming: 0 bases; junction bases outside the gene matches: 2. CDR1 is MNHNS and CDR2 is SASEGT in the germline V gene. CDR3 nucleotide sequence: TGTGCCAGCAGTGAAGTGGCGGGAGGCTCCTACGAGCAGTACTTC. It yields the protein CASSEVAGGSYEQYF.

V gene TRBV18 combines with J gene TRBJ1-6, with D possibly being TRBD1 (5 bases). With 2 bases removed from V and 10 bases from J, the gap between germline ends came to 9 bases. CDR3 length equals 13 residues. Germline values: CDR1 KGHSH, CDR2 LQKENI. The CDR3 region has the DNA TGTGCCAGCTCACCATTCGGGGACTCACCCCTCCACTTT. It translates to CASSPFGDSPLHF.

This clone came up once. This specimen includes other DNA sequences encoding the same CDR3. The CDR3 region has the DNA TGTGCCAGCAGCCCTGGGGCAACTAATGAAAAACTGTTTTTT. It codes for CASSPGATNEKLFF. This chain links TRBV7-9 with TRBJ1-4; D unresolved. CDR3 length: 14 amino acids. CDR1 is SEHNR and CDR2 is FQNEAQ in the germline V gene (reference sequence). V lost 5 bases to trimming and J lost 0 bases, with 7 bases between them.

J is TRBJ2-5 and V is TRBV2; D is unclear. V lost 1 base and J lost 1, with 19 bases in between. The CDR3 is made up of 18 amino acids. The germline gives CDR1 SNHLY, CDR2 FYNNEI. The DNA for the CDR3 is TGTGCCAGCAGTGAAGTCCGTCCTCAAATAGATATCCAAGAGACCCAGTACTTC. Amino acid sequence: CASSEVRPQIDIQETQYF.

This chain uses TRBV2 with TRBJ1-6; D is ambiguous. The length of the CDR3 is 14 residues. Germline loops: CDR1 SNHLY, CDR2 FYNNEI. V lost 1 base to trimming and J lost 7 bases, with 8 bases between them. CDR3 DNA sequence: TGTGCCAGCAGTGAAGATAGGGCGAATTCACCCCTCCACTTT. The encoded protein is CASSEDRANSPLHF.

The CDR3 DNA reads as TGTGCCAGCAGCGCGAGCCGGCCGGCGGGGCCCTACGAGCAGTACTTC. Protein: CASSASRPAGPYEQYF. J is TRBJ2-7 and V is TRBV11-2; possible D gene TRBD2, 6 bases. The germline gives CDR1 SGHAT, CDR2 FQNNGV. Trimming pared 5 bases from V and 2 bases from J, leaving 19 bases between. The CDR3 spans 16 residues.

The chain carries TRBV18 and TRBJ2-7, with a weak D call TRBD1 (5 bases). The CDR3 sequence is 12 residues long. The germline V and J ends were trimmed by 0 bases and 6 bases, with 6 bases remaining between them. Germline-derived CDR1 and CDR2 are KGHSH and LQKENI. Here the CDR3 DNA reads TGTGCCAGCTCACCACCTCAGGGCGAGCAGTACTTC. This gives the protein CASSPPQGEQYF.

V and J are TRBV6-5 and TRBJ1-2; D ambiguous. The germline V gene encodes CDR1 MNHEY and CDR2 SVGAGI. Trimming removed 2 bases at V and 1 base at J, with 8 bases between. This CDR3 region has 14 residues. The CDR3 reads CASSYGRDNYGYTF. CDR3 bases: TGTGCCAGCAGTTACGGGCGGGATAACTATGGCTACACCTTC.

There are a few counts of this clone. The chain joins TRBV6-6 to TRBJ2-2, with a possible D match to TRBD1 (5 bases). Germline V CDR1 and CDR2: MNHNY, SVGAGI (reference sequence). The V end lost 2 bases, the J end lost 5 bases, and 12 bases lay between the germline ends. The CDR3 is 15 amino acids. The CDR3 is CASSYGSGRTGELFF. The DNA for the CDR3 is TGTGCCAGCAGTTACGGCTCAGGGCGAACCGGGGAGCTGTTTTTT.

In DNA form, the CDR3 reads TGTGCCAGCAGCCAAGCGGGACAGGAAGGGAACATTCAGTACTTC. It yields the protein CASSQAGQEGNIQYF. The rearrangement joins TRBV4-2 to TRBJ2-4; 8 bases are a match to TRBD1. The CDR3 is made up of 15 amino acids. Germline assignment: CDR1 LGHNA and CDR2 YNFKEQ. V was clipped by 1 base and J by 7 bases; unmatched bases: 6.

The genes are TRBV5-1 and TRBJ2-1; 9 bases agree with TRBD1. Trimming cost V 9 bases and J 9 bases; bases outside gene matches: 25. CDR3 length: 18 amino acids. In germline, CDR1 is SGHRS, CDR2 YFSETQ. CDR3 nucleotides: TGCGCCACCGAAGCTCCCCCCCTTCGACAGGGGGGTCGGGGTGAGCAGTTCTTC. Protein product: CATEAPPLRQGGRGEQFF. Based on the CDR3 plus reference TRBV5-1 and TRBJ2-1, the full variable domain is KAGVTQTPRYLIKTRGQQVTLSCSPISGHRSVSWYQQTPGQGLQFLFEYFSETQRNKGNFPGRFSGRQFSNSRSEMNVSTLELGDSALYLCATEAPPLRQGGRGEQFFGPGTRLTVL.